The 25 T cell receptor beta chains reported below all come from one sample, sequenced in a study of regulatory T cells in long-lasting Graves disease (TCRdb year 2021). The library was built by means of multiplex PCR. The sequencer listed for this sample is Illumina HiSeq 4000. iRepertoire HTBI primers and Arm-PCR amplification of CDR3 regions were used to construct TCR beta libraries. Starting from the raw public reads, TCRdb applied fastp trimming at Q25, assembled clones with MiXCR and retained in-frame beta chains. Entries that share a CDR3 protein sequence are merged under the most common genes and DNA. In all, the sample holds about 440,000 distinct CDR3 sequences, and under 15% of those were seen once. In total, the top ten clones hold approximately 15% of the sample. The time point label, as the study defines it: newly diagnosed GD, antithyroid drugs for less than 3 months. For both TCR sequencing and RNA sequencing, RNA was extracted from PBMCs using TRIzol.

These data were also reused for a study on T cells in Graves' hyperthyroidism and ophthalmopathy.

The sample here was peripheral blood mononuclear cells (PBMCs), taken at new diagnosis, from a patient treated with antithyroid drugs. The receptor set was obtained from a woman in her twenties or thirties with Graves disease. Donor details come from another sample of the same person, matched by shared clones.

In its sample, this clonotype was seen many times. The genes are TRBV5-6 and TRBJ2-7; TRBD2 agrees at 7 bases. J was trimmed by 7 bases and V by 7 bases; bases with no gene match: 11. Germline lookup yields CDR1 SGHDT and CDR2 YYEEEE. The CDR3 runs to 13 residues. CDR3: CASGLVEEGEQYF. For the CDR3, the DNA is TGTGCCAGCGGACTAGTCGAGGAGGGGGAGCAGTACTTC.

This clonotype was observed a few times. The chain employs TRBV28 and TRBJ1-3; D is uncertain. The germline gives CDR1 MDHEN, CDR2 SYDVKM. Trimming cost V 1 base and J 0 bases, with 4 bases left between them. The CDR3 is 14 residues long. This CDR3 reads CASSLLSSGNTIYF. In DNA form, the CDR3 reads TGTGCCAGCAGTTTATTATCCTCTGGAAACACCATATATTTT.

The chain couples TRBV19 to TRBJ2-2, with D perhaps matching TRBD2 (5 bases). V lost 0 bases and J 7 bases, leaving 15 bases between the germline ends. Germline V gene data show CDR1 as LNHDA and CDR2 as SQIVND (reference sequence). The CDR3 is made up of 16 amino acids. The CDR3 DNA is TGTGCCAGTAGTATAGATTGGACGTTTCGGGGCGGGGAGCTGTTTTTT. Amino acid sequence: CASSIDWTFRGGELFF. Based on the CDR3 plus reference TRBV19 and TRBJ2-2, the full variable domain is DGGITQSPKYLFRKEGQNVTLSCEQNLNHDAMYWYRQDPGQGLRLIYYSQIVNDFQKGDIAEGYSVSREKKESFPLTVTSAQKNPTAFYLCASSIDWTFRGGELFFGEGSRLTVL.

This clonotype occurred many times. The V and J genes are TRBV6-1 and TRBJ1-5; D gene ambiguous. Trimming removed 4 bases at V and 2 bases at J, with 15 bases between. The CDR3 is 16 residues long. Looked up from germline, CDR1 is MNHNS and CDR2 is SASEGT. The CDR3 region has the DNA TGTGCCAGCAGTGCTTGGGCCCTCGAGGGCAATCAGCCCCAGCATTTT. This codes for CASSAWALEGNQPQHF.

This clonotype has only a few counts. V is TRBV14 and J is TRBJ2-7; 12 nucleotides match TRBD2. The CDR3 has 16 amino acids. Trimming removed 4 bases from V and 6 bases from J; junction bases left unmatched: 10. CDR1 and CDR2 from the germline V gene are SGHDN and FVKESK. In nucleotides, the CDR3 is TGTGCCAGCAGCCCCTGGACTAGCGGGATTGGGGGCGAGCAGTACTTC. Protein product: CASSPWTSGIGGEQYF.

This clonotype was seen many times. The chain recombines TRBV28 with TRBJ2-1; 10 nucleotides agree with TRBD2. Unmatched junction bases numbered 6, after V lost 7 bases and J lost 6 bases. Germline V lookup: CDR1 MDHEN, CDR2 SYDVKM. This CDR3 comprises 14 residues. CDR3 DNA sequence: TGTGCCAGCACCCCCGGACTAGCGGTCAATGAGCAGTTCTTC. Residues: CASTPGLAVNEQFF.

The chain recombines TRBV7-9 with TRBJ2-1; no clear D. The length of the CDR3 is 15 residues. V lost 1 base and J 2 bases, leaving 9 bases between the germline ends. The germline gives CDR1 SEHNR, CDR2 FQNEAQ (reference sequence). The CDR3 nucleotides are TGTGCCAGCAGCTTAGGGACCCCGGCCTACAATGAGCAGTTCTTC. This translates into CASSLGTPAYNEQFF.

There are many counts of this clonotype. The chain carries TRBV20-1 and TRBJ1-6; 7 positions agree with TRBD1. The V gene end was trimmed by 1 base and the J gene end by 8 bases; junction bases not matched to a gene: 8. The CDR3 is 15 amino acids. CDR1 and CDR2 (germline): DFQATT, SNEGSKA (reference sequence). CDR3: CSARGVVGGDSPLHF. The CDR3 region has the DNA TGCAGTGCTAGAGGGGTTGTAGGGGGCGATTCACCCCTCCACTTT.

The table lists this clonotype with a few counts. V and J are TRBV24-1 and TRBJ1-4; no firm D call. Between the trimmed V and J ends, which lost 4 bases and 0 bases, there was a span of 2 bases. Germline values: CDR1 KGHDR, CDR2 SFDVKD. CDR3 length equals 13 residues. CDR3 DNA sequence: TGTGCCACCAGTGACCCAACTAATGAAAAACTGTTTTTT. Its translation: CATSDPTNEKLFF.

This clonotype was seen repeatedly, ten times or more. V usage is TRBV2 and J usage is TRBJ2-1; the D gene is possibly TRBD2 (5 bases). This CDR3 is built from 15 residues. Germline assignment: CDR1 SNHLY and CDR2 FYNNEI. Trimming removed 4 bases at V and 2 bases at J, with 12 bases between. The CDR3 reads CASSADGVPYNEQFF. CDR3 DNA: TGTGCCAGCAGTGCGGACGGGGTTCCCTACAATGAGCAGTTCTTC.

The chain employs TRBV20-1 and TRBJ1-2, with 9 bases that match TRBD1. The CDR3 is made up of 16 amino acids. The V gene's germline CDR1 is DFQATT and CDR2 SNEGSKA (reference sequence). Losses at the gene ends were 5 bases for V and 3 bases for J; bases not matched to a gene: 13. The CDR3 spells CSAPLIPGQGDYGYTF. The CDR3 nucleotides are TGCAGTGCTCCACTAATCCCGGGACAGGGAGACTATGGCTACACCTTC.

A few counts support this clonotype. The rearrangement uses TRBV25-1 and TRBJ2-5; D ambiguous. CDR3 length: 13 amino acids. CDR1 is MGHDK, CDR2 SYGVNS, per germline. V lost 4 bases to trimming and J lost 5 bases, with 11 bases between them. The CDR3, as DNA: TGTGCCAGCAGTGTGAACCAGAGGGAGACCCAGTACTTC. It translates to CASSVNQRETQYF.

This clonotype was detected ten times or more. The J gene is TRBJ2-3, the V gene TRBV9, with TRBD2 matching over 10 bases. Unmatched junction bases numbered 13, after V lost 0 bases and J lost 3 bases. The length of the CDR3 is 19 residues. In germline, CDR1 is SGDLS, CDR2 YYNGEE. For the CDR3, the DNA is TGTGCCAGCAGCGTAGCTGAGGGTCTAGCGGGAGTTCGGACAGATACGCAGTATTTT. Protein sequence: CASSVAEGLAGVRTDTQYF.

This clonotype has a count of ten or more. The chain recombines TRBV9 with TRBJ2-3; tentative D call: TRBD1 (7 bases). This CDR3 comprises 15 residues. V lost 3 bases, J lost 3 bases, and 14 bases lay in between. Looked up from germline, CDR1 is SGDLS and CDR2 is YYNGEE. The CDR3 loop reads CASSAQTGRTDTQYF. CDR3 DNA: TGTGCCAGCAGCGCCCAGACAGGGAGGACAGATACGCAGTATTTT.

Ten or more counts support this clonotype. The chain carries TRBV28 and TRBJ2-3; 9 bases are shared with TRBD1. The trim removed 10 bases at V and 3 bases at J, leaving 11 bases unmatched. This CDR3 region has 15 residues. Germline V gene sequence: CDR1 MDHEN, CDR2 SYDVKM. This CDR3 reads CATSTGGAGTDTQYF. In DNA form, the CDR3 reads TGTGCCACCTCCACAGGGGGCGCGGGGACAGATACGCAGTATTTT.

Comment on this clonotype: Since a much larger clone is just one base distant, this may be a read error. The chain combines TRBV20-1 with TRBJ1-5, with D possibly being TRBD1 (5 bases). The assigned J gene may be wrong: the sequence end matches TRBJ2-3 better. The CDR3 spans 14 residues. Germline V gene lookup returns CDR1 DFQATT and CDR2 SNEGSKA (reference sequence). The CDR3 coding sequence is TGCAGTGCTAGAGGCAGGGAAGGAACTCAGCCCCAGTATTTT. Translation: CSARGREGTQPQYF.

As concerns this clonotype: A much larger clone sits a single nucleotide away, making a read error possible. The chain uses TRBV30 and TRBJ1-2; D might be TRBD1 (5 bases). The germline V gene has CDR1 GTSNPN and CDR2 SVGIG (reference sequence). The CDR3 is 14 amino acids. CDR3 DNA sequence: TGTGCCTGGGGTGTACTCCCCAGGGTGTATGGCTACACCTTC. Its translation: CAWGVLPRVYGYTF.

V and J are TRBV2 and TRBJ2-6; D is possibly TRBD1 (6 bases). V dropped 6 bases and J dropped 4 bases, with 10 bases sitting between them. There are 14 residues in the CDR3. Germline CDR1 and CDR2: SNHLY and FYNNEI. In DNA, the CDR3 is TGTGCCAGCAGACATAGGGGGGGGGCCAACGTCCTGACTTTC. Its protein is CASRHRGGANVLTF.

This clonotype occurred many times. The chain recombines TRBV7-8 with TRBJ1-1; 9 positions match TRBD1. This CDR3 is 18 amino acids long. Germline lookup yields CDR1 SGHVS and CDR2 FQNEAQ. J lost 6 bases, V lost 4 bases, and 18 bases had no gene match. The CDR3 loop reads CASSSLLKSTGGTPEAFF. Written as DNA, the CDR3 is TGTGCCAGCAGCTCTCTCCTCAAATCGACAGGGGGAACACCTGAAGCTTTCTTT.

This sequence joins TRBV6-1 and TRBJ2-3; a weak D match, TRBD1 (6 bases). Trimming stripped 11 bases from V and 0 bases from J, with 15 bases between. The length of the CDR3 is 14 residues. CDR1 and CDR2 from the germline V gene are MNHNS and SASEGT. This CDR3 reads CACYLGASTDTQYF. CDR3 nucleotides: TGTGCCTGTTATTTGGGGGCCAGCACAGATACGCAGTATTTT.

This clonotype came up many times. V usage is TRBV6-2 or TRBV6-3 and J usage is TRBJ1-2; D possibly corresponds to TRBD1 (6 bases). Trimming cost V 0 bases and J 4 bases, with 15 bases left between them. The CDR3 runs 16 residues. Germline assignment: CDR1 MNHEY and CDR2 SVGEGT. The CDR3 loop reads CASSYSGGGQSYGYTF. In DNA, the CDR3 is TGTGCCAGCAGTTACTCTGGGGGCGGACAGAGCTATGGCTACACCTTC.

Concerning this clonotype itself: This may be a read error: a much more frequent sequence differs by one nucleotide. Since no conserved phenylalanine or tryptophan closes the CDR3, a read error is the likely cause. V usage is TRBV20-1 and J usage is TRBJ1-5; TRBD1 matches 7 bases. Germline assignment: CDR1 DFQATT and CDR2 SNEGSKA (reference sequence). The CDR3 is made up of 13 amino acids. The J segment lost 4 bases and the V segment lost 4 bases, leaving 4 bases of the junction unmatched. CDR3 nucleotide sequence: TGCAGTGCTATCAGGGGGGGGAATCAGCCCCAGCATTCT. Translated, it gives CSAIRGGNQPQHS.

This clonotype was recorded many times. The rearrangement joins TRBV12-3 or TRBV12-4 to TRBJ2-5; 12 nucleotides agree with TRBD2. The CDR3 covers 15 residues. With V trimmed by 6 bases and J by 5 bases, 7 bases remained unmatched. In DNA, the CDR3 is TGTGCCAGCAGACCTAGCGGGAGGGTCACCGAGACCCAGTACTTC. Residues: CASRPSGRVTETQYF.

This clonotype was counted a single time. Since the CDR3 does not end with the conserved phenylalanine or tryptophan, this likely comes from a read error. J is TRBJ1-2 and V is TRBV25-1, with TRBD1 matching over 10 bases. After removal of 6 bases from V and 3 bases from J, the junction contained 4 bases not matched to a gene. CDR3 size: 14 residues. The germline gives CDR1 MGHDK, CDR2 SYGVNS. The CDR3 here is CASRGDRGDYGYTL. CDR3 DNA sequence: TGTGCCAGCAGAGGGGACAGGGGTGACTATGGCTACACCCTC.

Concerning this clonotype: This likely came from a read error, as a far larger clone is one base away. This chain joins TRBV6-2 or TRBV6-3 and TRBJ2-7; 13 bases match TRBD2. From germline, CDR1 is MNHEY and CDR2 SVGEGT. This CDR3 is 17 amino acids long. Unmatched junction bases numbered 13, after V lost 4 bases and J lost 7 bases. The CDR3 is CASSFAGTSGNRGEQYF. The DNA for the CDR3 is TGTGCCAGCAGTTTCGCCGGGACTAGCGGGAACAGGGGTGAGCAGTACTTC.